This T cell receptor beta chain stems from a study of kidney transplant recipient with SARS-CoV-2 infection. One entry per CDR3 protein, called by TCRdb with MiXCR from the reads. This table holds under 300,000 distinct CDR3 sequences, 29% found once. With regard to this clonotype: Just one base apart from a much larger clone, this may be a read error.

Sequenced here: a blood sample, sampled at baseline and on day 111 from a kidney transplant recipient. This TCR was recovered from a male patient aged 30 to 40 who had COVID-19 and was a kidney transplant recipient. A subset of T cells may come from the graft donor.

In DNA form, the CDR3 reads TGTGCCAGCGGTAGGCGCCAATATCGTTCGAACACCGGGGAGCTGTTTTTT. This sequence encodes CASGRRQYRSNTGELFF. The chain uses TRBV28 and TRBJ2-2; unclear D gene. V was clipped by 8 bases and J by 0 bases, with 19 bases between them. The CDR3 loop spans 17 amino acids. The germline V gene has CDR1 MDHEN and CDR2 SYDVKM.